The T cell receptor (beta chain) under discussion was sequenced for a study of blood T cell repertoires in COVID-19. Study as a whole: Sample material is recorded as cDNA or gDNA derived from T cells, B-cell-depleted T cells, or PBMCs.

The method was immunoSEQ multiplex PCR; TCRdb's version includes in-frame clones alone and lacks a portion of them. This sample has about 200,000 clones, with 90% to 95% found just once. The length of the CDR3 is 15 residues. CDR1 is KGHSH and CDR2 is LQKENI in the germline V gene. J lost 5 bases, V lost 4 bases, and 7 bases had no gene match. Followed longitudinally, the Seattle patients had been enrolled during active infection. The chain has TRBV18 and TRBJ2-7; 11 bases fit TRBD1. The TCR sequence derives from a man between 25 and 39 years old with COVID-19, enrolled during active disease. The specimen sequenced was peripheral blood. The CDR3 sequence is CASSRRTGGFNEQYF. The CDR3 DNA sequence: TGTGCCAGCTCACGACGGACAGGGGGCTTCAACGAGCAGTACTTC.